This entry lists 32 T cell receptor beta chains sequenced from one sample in a study of tumor T cells in aggressive B-cell lymphoma. The assay was immunoSEQ multiplex PCR, and TCRdb's table has in-frame clones only and misses some. The sample has 9,500 to 12,000 clones, approximately 89% seen once; the top ten hold about 2%. The sequencing input was tumor tissue. Every receptor here comes from an adult with diffuse large B cell lymphoma.

This chain connects TRBV18 to TRBJ2-2; 9 bases agree with TRBD1. In germline, CDR1 is KGHSH, CDR2 LQKENI. The CDR3 loop spans 15 amino acids. After removal of 4 bases from V and 3 bases from J, the junction contained 3 bases not matched to a gene. Here the CDR3 DNA reads TGTGCCAGCTCACGAGGGACAGGGTACACCGGGGAGCTGTTTTTT. Translation: CASSRGTGYTGELFF.

The chain is built from TRBV10-2 and TRBJ2-1, with 8 bases aligning to TRBD2. From germline, CDR1 is WSHSY and CDR2 SAAADI. CDR3 length: 14 amino acids. V lost 4 bases to trimming and J lost 7 bases; unmatched junction nucleotides: 6. The CDR3 DNA sequence: TGCGCCAGCAGTGGGGTAGCGGGAATAAATGAGCAGTTCTTC. Translated, it gives CASSGVAGINEQFF.

This clone was detected once. The V gene is TRBV7-8, the J gene TRBJ2-5; 11 positions agree with TRBD2. J gave up 5 bases and V 0 bases, and 5 bases lay outside the gene matches. Looked up from germline, CDR1 is SGHVS and CDR2 is FQNEAQ. This CDR3 is built from 16 residues. In nucleotides, the CDR3 is TGTGCCAGCAGCTTAGCGAGACTAGCGGGAAGGGAGACCCAGTACTTC. Protein sequence: CASSLARLAGRETQYF.

This clone has only one observation. The rearrangement links TRBV6-5 to TRBJ2-5; possibly TRBD1 for D (6 bases). Germline assignment: CDR1 MNHEY and CDR2 SVGAGI. V was trimmed by 0 bases and J by 5 bases, leaving 10 bases between them. The CDR3 loop spans 14 amino acids. Here the CDR3 DNA reads TGTGCCAGCAGTTACTCACAGGGCCCGGAGACCCAGTACTTC. This translates into CASSYSQGPETQYF.

J is TRBJ2-1 and V is TRBV4-3; TRBD1 might be the D (6 bases). Between the trimmed V and J ends, which lost 4 bases and 12 bases, there was a span of 22 bases. Per the germline V gene, CDR1 is LGHNA and CDR2 is YSLEER. The CDR3 loop spans 15 amino acids. In DNA, the CDR3 is TGCGCCAGCAGCCCCACGGCACAGGGCTATGGTGTGCAGTTCTTC. Amino acids: CASSPTAQGYGVQFF.

CDR3 sequence reads: CASSTKDLAGGYSDEQFF. In nucleotides, the CDR3 is TGTGCCAGTAGTACAAAAGACTTAGCGGGAGGCTACTCGGATGAGCAGTTCTTC. The chain recombines TRBV19 with TRBJ2-1, with 10 bases fitting TRBD2. Trimming cost V 4 bases and J 8 bases; bases outside gene matches: 17. Per the germline V gene, CDR1 is LNHDA and CDR2 is SQIVND (reference sequence). The CDR3 is 18 amino acids.

V usage is TRBV5-1 and J usage is TRBJ2-7; no clear D. The germline V gene has CDR1 SGHRS and CDR2 YFSETQ. The ends were cut back, 2 bases at V and 5 bases at J, with 8 bases in the middle. This CDR3 comprises 12 residues. CDR3 in amino acids: CASSFYSDEQYF. DNA for the CDR3: TGCGCCAGCAGCTTTTATTCGGACGAGCAGTACTTC.

The chain is built from TRBV19 and TRBJ1-1, with 10 bases matching TRBD1. The germline V gene encodes CDR1 LNHDA and CDR2 SQIVND (reference sequence). Unmatched junction bases numbered 8, after V lost 4 bases and J lost 6 bases. The CDR3 is 15 residues long. This CDR3 reads CASSKHGTGDAEAFF. Here the CDR3 DNA reads TGTGCCAGTAGTAAGCACGGGACAGGGGATGCTGAAGCTTTCTTT.

The chain links TRBV2 to TRBJ1-2; D call uncertain. The V gene lost 6 bases and the J gene lost 5 bases, with 7 bases spanning the gap. The length of the CDR3 is 11 residues. Germline lookup yields CDR1 SNHLY and CDR2 FYNNEI. The DNA for the CDR3 is TGTGCCAGCAGACCGGAGTATGGCTACACCTTC. Its protein product is CASRPEYGYTF.

This chain uses TRBV18 with TRBJ2-1; a possible D gene is TRBD1 (6 bases). Germline V gene lookup returns CDR1 KGHSH and CDR2 LQKENI. This CDR3 comprises 14 residues. V lost 3 bases and J lost 9, with 15 bases in between. CDR3 region: CASSPDIGGSEQFF. CDR3 coding DNA: TGTGCCAGCTCACCGGACATAGGGGGTAGTGAGCAGTTCTTC.

V is TRBV30 and J is TRBJ1-4, with TRBD1 as a possible D gene (5 bases). Germline V CDR1 and CDR2: GTSNPN, SVGIG (reference sequence). The CDR3 sequence is 11 residues long. The CDR3 sequence: CSGGSGEKLFF. The CDR3 coding sequence is TGTTCGGGGGGGTCCGGGGAAAAACTGTTTTTT.

The rearrangement joins TRBV5-5 to TRBJ2-3; tentative D call: TRBD2 (6 bases). Germline assignment: CDR1 SGHKS and CDR2 YYEKEE (reference sequence). V dropped 1 base and J dropped 4 bases, with 16 bases sitting between them. This CDR3 is 16 amino acids long. The CDR3 region is CASSLTSVTSADTQYF. The CDR3 nucleotides read TGTGCCAGCAGCTTGACCTCCGTGACTAGTGCAGATACGCAGTATTTT.

This sequence joins TRBV27 and TRBJ2-1, with 9 nucleotides matching TRBD2. J lost 5 bases, V lost 5 bases, and 10 bases had no gene match. Per germline, CDR1 MNHEY and CDR2 SMNVEV (reference sequence). The CDR3 extends over 16 amino acids. The CDR3 sequence: CASSPQPSGANNEQFF. DNA of the CDR3: TGTGCCAGCAGTCCGCAGCCTAGCGGGGCCAACAATGAGCAGTTCTTC.

The V and J genes are TRBV6-5 and TRBJ2-2; D remains unclear. The CDR3 is made up of 15 amino acids. Deletions cut 0 bases from V and 1 base from J, with 6 bases between. Germline V gene sequence: CDR1 MNHEY, CDR2 SVGAGI. The CDR3 DNA follows: TGTGCCAGCAGTTACTCGAAGCGGAACACCGGGGAGCTGTTTTTT. Its protein product is CASSYSKRNTGELFF.

The CDR3, as DNA: TGTGCCAGCAGTTTATTTGGTTGGGACAGCAACACCGGGGAGCTGTTTTTT. Its protein product is CASSLFGWDSNTGELFF. The rearrangement links TRBV27 to TRBJ2-2; 7 nucleotides agree with TRBD1. Germline V gene sequence: CDR1 MNHEY, CDR2 SMNVEV (reference sequence). Trimming took 1 base from V and 2 from J; bases not matched to a gene: 7. CDR3 length: 17 amino acids.

This sequence joins TRBV2 and TRBJ2-7; 10 bases are shared with TRBD2. The CDR3 spans 15 residues. V was pared by 2 bases and J by 4 bases, with 5 bases of the junction left unmatched. In germline, CDR1 is SNHLY, CDR2 FYNNEI. In DNA, the CDR3 is TGTGCCAGCAGTGAAAGACTAGCGGGCTTGTACGAGCAGTACTTC. Translated, it gives CASSERLAGLYEQYF.

The chain recombines TRBV5-5 with TRBJ2-2; a possible D gene is TRBD1 (5 bases). V gave up 0 bases and J gave up 6 bases, with 12 bases separating them. The germline V gene has CDR1 SGHKS and CDR2 YYEKEE (reference sequence). This CDR3 spans 15 amino acids. For the CDR3, the DNA is TGTGCCAGCAGCTTGGAGACAGTTCCGGCCGGGGAGCTGTTTTTT. Translation gives CASSLETVPAGELFF.

This chain uses TRBV15 with TRBJ1-4, with 7 nucleotides matching TRBD1. Germline CDR1 and CDR2: LNHNV and YYDKDF (reference sequence). The ends lost 0 bases at V and 5 bases at J; junction bases unmatched: 12. There are 18 residues in the CDR3. This chain's CDR3 is CATSREAPQGSYNEKLFF. As DNA, the CDR3 is TGTGCCACCAGCAGAGAAGCCCCACAGGGGTCGTACAATGAAAAACTGTTTTTT.

DNA of the CDR3: TGCAGCGTTGCCGCGACAGGGAAAGAGCAGTACTTC. The encoded protein is CSVAATGKEQYF. V usage is TRBV29-1 and J usage is TRBJ2-7; 7 bases line up with TRBD1. The CDR3 extends over 12 amino acids. Germline V gene lookup returns CDR1 SQVTM and CDR2 ANQGSEA. Trimming at V came to 4 bases and at J to 7 bases, leaving 7 bases not matched to a gene.

This clone was seen once. This rearrangement joins TRBV5-1 to TRBJ2-1, with 10 nucleotides matching TRBD2. Germline trimming cut 7 bases from V and 9 bases from J; bases unmatched to any gene: 13. In germline, CDR1 is SGHRS, CDR2 YFSETQ. The CDR3 extends over 15 amino acids. CDR3 region: CASALSSGSGIEQFF. For the CDR3, the DNA is TGCGCCAGCGCCTTATCTAGCGGGAGTGGGATTGAGCAGTTCTTC.

The chain has TRBV29-1 and TRBJ2-1; 8 bases match TRBD1. CDR1 is SQVTM and CDR2 is ANQGSEA in the germline V gene. There are 13 residues in the CDR3. The ends lost 6 bases at V and 1 base at J; junction bases unmatched: 2. Written as DNA, the CDR3 is TGCAGCGTGCGGGACAGGTCCTACAATGAGCAGTTCTTC. It yields the protein CSVRDRSYNEQFF.

The chain carries TRBV7-9 and TRBJ2-7; 11 bases are shared with TRBD2. J was trimmed by 5 bases and V by 3 bases; bases with no gene match: 6. The CDR3 sequence is 15 residues long. Germline CDR1 and CDR2: SEHNR and FQNEAQ (reference sequence). Here the CDR3 DNA reads TGTGCCAGCAGCTTCTTAGCGGGAGGGCAAGACGAGCAGTACTTC. Translation gives CASSFLAGGQDEQYF.

This clone was recorded once. The chain has TRBV7-8 and TRBJ2-7; no firm D call. From germline, CDR1 is SGHVS and CDR2 FQNEAQ. Trimming took off 1 base at V and 2 bases at J, with 9 bases between the two ends. The CDR3 contains 14 residues. The CDR3 coding sequence is TGTGCCAGCAGCTTAGAAGCCGAACCCTACGAGCAGTACTTC. Translation gives CASSLEAEPYEQYF. Together with reference TRBV7-8 and TRBJ2-7, the CDR3 gives the full variable domain: GAGVSQSPRYKVAKRGQDVALRCDPISGHVSLFWYQQALGQGPEFLTYFQNEAQLDKSGLPSDRFFAERPEGSVSTLKIQRTQQEDSAVYLCASSLEAEPYEQYFGPGTRLTVT.

This sequence joins TRBV6-1 and TRBJ1-5, with D maybe TRBD1 (6 bases). The V gene lost 1 base and the J gene lost 7 bases, with 11 bases spanning the gap. Germline CDR1 is MNHNS and CDR2 is SASEGT. The CDR3 contains 14 residues. The CDR3 coding sequence is TGTGCCAGCAGTGAAGACAGGGCTAGGCAGCCCCAGCATTTT. It codes for CASSEDRARQPQHF.

The chain carries TRBV6-5 and TRBJ2-7; D is unclear. The CDR3 runs 14 residues. Trimming shortened V by 0 bases and J by 1 base, and 7 bases separated the two germline ends. Per the germline V gene, CDR1 is MNHEY and CDR2 is SVGAGI. CDR3 sequence reads: CASSYSGLSYEQYF. CDR3 sequence (DNA): TGTGCCAGCAGTTACTCGGGCCTGTCCTACGAGCAGTACTTC.

The J gene is TRBJ2-3, the V gene TRBV4-2; 8 bases match TRBD1. With V trimmed by 0 bases and J by 4 bases, 6 bases remained unmatched. The CDR3 has 16 amino acids. Germline lookup yields CDR1 LGHNA and CDR2 YNFKEQ. The CDR3 nucleotides are TGTGCCAGCAGCCAAGATCTACAGGGGGTTGCAGATACGCAGTATTTT. Translating gives CASSQDLQGVADTQYF.

The gene calls are TRBV19 and TRBJ2-1, with 8 bases matching TRBD1. Germline-derived CDR1 and CDR2 are LNHDA and SQIVND (reference sequence). The length of the CDR3 is 15 residues. V trimming: 6 bases; J trimming: 0 bases; junction bases outside the gene matches: 4. The CDR3 loop reads CASSVDRGSYNEQFF. As DNA, the CDR3 is TGTGCCAGTAGCGTAGACAGGGGCTCCTACAATGAGCAGTTCTTC.

This chain uses TRBV2 with TRBJ1-1; D is unclear. Trimming pared 11 bases from V and 4 bases from J, leaving 17 bases between. This CDR3 comprises 13 residues. Germline V CDR1 and CDR2: SNHLY, FYNNEI. CDR3 protein: CALLRGAGTEAFF. The DNA of the CDR3 is TGTGCCCTATTGCGGGGAGCTGGCACTGAAGCTTTCTTT. Combining the CDR3 with reference TRBV2 and TRBJ1-1 gives the whole variable domain EPEVTQTPSHQVTQMGQEVILRCVPISNHLYFYWYRQILGQKVEFLVSFYNNEISEKSEIFDDQFSVERPDGSNFTLKIRSTKLEDSAMYFCALLRGAGTEAFFGQGTRLTVV.

The rearrangement links TRBV6-5 to TRBJ2-7; tentative D call: TRBD2 (9 bases). V shed 5 bases and J shed 5 bases, with 19 bases lying between them. Germline loops: CDR1 MNHEY, CDR2 SVGAGI. The CDR3 contains 15 residues. CDR3 amino acids: CASSTGGREGHEQYF. In nucleotides, the CDR3 is TGTGCCAGCAGTACAGGGGGGCGGGAGGGCCACGAGCAGTACTTC.

This clone was seen only once. The chain couples TRBV14 to TRBJ2-1, with D possibly being TRBD2 (6 bases). The V gene's germline CDR1 is SGHDN and CDR2 FVKESK. The CDR3 consists of 14 residues. Trimming left V 1 base short and J 6 bases short, with 10 bases between. CDR3 sequence: CASSQVLRGNEQFF. For the CDR3, the DNA is TGTGCCAGCAGCCAAGTACTGCGGGGCAATGAGCAGTTCTTC.

The rearrangement joins TRBV11-1 to TRBJ2-2, with 9 bases aligning to TRBD1. V lost 3 bases to trimming and J lost 5 bases; unmatched junction nucleotides: 10. This CDR3 is 17 amino acids long. Per the germline V gene, CDR1 is SGHAT and CDR2 is FQDESV (reference sequence). The CDR3 sequence: CASSFLVGTGRTGELFF. The DNA of the CDR3 is TGTGCCAGCAGCTTTCTAGTAGGGACAGGGAGAACCGGGGAGCTGTTTTTT. The complete variable domain, with remaining parts taken from reference TRBV11-1 and TRBJ2-2, reads EAEVAQSPRYKITEKSQAVAFWCDPISGHATLYWYRQILGQGPELLVQFQDESVVDDSQLPKDRFSAERLKGVDSTLKIQPAELGDSAMYLCASSFLVGTGRTGELFFGEGSRLTVL.

The rearrangement joins TRBV18 to TRBJ2-3; D is uncertain. The CDR3 runs to 15 residues. Trimming took 3 bases from V and 2 from J, leaving 12 bases between them. From germline, CDR1 is KGHSH and CDR2 LQKENI. Here the CDR3 reads CASSPLSGYTDTQYF. The CDR3 DNA reads TGTGCCAGCTCACCTTTGTCCGGGTACACAGATACGCAGTATTTT.